The 20 T cell receptor beta chains presented below share a single source sample, sequenced in a study of OX40 agonist ivuxolimab in advanced cancers. Generated by immunoSEQ multiplex PCR, the TCRdb table keeps only in-frame clones and is missing some. Of about 77,000 clones in the sample, approximately 92% were seen once. The specimen was CD4+ or CD8+ T cells sorted from blood, collected in a trial of the OX40 agonist ivuxolimab. These receptors all come from an adult with an advanced solid tumor such as melanoma, head and neck, liver or kidney cancer.

The chain carries TRBV5-6 and TRBJ1-2; TRBD1 aligns across 10 bases. V shed 4 bases and J 8 bases; nucleotides not matched to a gene: 8. CDR3 length: 14 amino acids. CDR1 and CDR2 from the germline V gene are SGHDT and YYEEEE. As DNA, the CDR3 is TGTGCCAGCAGCCCTGGACAGGGGGGTTTGGGCTACACCTTC. Translation: CASSPGQGGLGYTF.

The chain is built from TRBV6-5 and TRBJ2-1, with TRBD2 identical over 12 bases. The CDR3 extends over 16 amino acids. V lost 4 bases and J lost 0; bases outside the gene matches: 1. Germline values: CDR1 MNHEY, CDR2 SVGAGI. The CDR3 nucleotides are TGTGCCAGCAGTTTGACTAGCGGGAGCTCCTACAATGAGCAGTTCTTC. Translated: CASSLTSGSSYNEQFF.

This clone was seen more than once but under ten times. This chain uses TRBV7-2 with TRBJ2-3; TRBD2 aligns across 8 bases. The germline gives CDR1 SGHTA, CDR2 FQGNSA. V lost 5 bases, J lost 7 bases, and 5 bases stayed unmatched. The CDR3 runs to 13 residues. The CDR3 region is CASSPTSGYTQYF. DNA of the CDR3: TGTGCCAGCAGCCCCACTAGCGGTTATACGCAGTATTTT.

The CDR3 region is CASKITRVRTYSYNEQFF. The DNA of the CDR3 is TGTGCCAGCAAAATAACCCGGGTGCGGACGTACTCCTACAATGAGCAGTTCTTC. V usage is TRBV9 and J usage is TRBJ2-1; D call uncertain. The CDR3 is 18 residues long. Deletions cut 6 bases from V and 0 bases from J, with 22 bases between. Looked up from germline, CDR1 is SGDLS and CDR2 is YYNGEE.

This clone was counted only a few times. The rearrangement joins TRBV2 to TRBJ1-1, with TRBD1 matching 10 bases. The V and J ends lost 6 bases and 11 bases, in that order; junction bases with no gene match: 12. CDR1 is SNHLY, CDR2 FYNNEI, per germline. This CDR3 has 14 residues. CDR3 nucleotide sequence: TGTGCCAGCAGGAAGGGACAGGGGAGGTTGGCGGCTTTCTTT. It codes for CASRKGQGRLAAFF.

This chain joins TRBV5-1 and TRBJ2-5, with D unresolved. The ends were cut back, 5 bases at V and 6 bases at J, with 14 bases in the middle. Germline V lookup: CDR1 SGHRS, CDR2 YFSETQ. This CDR3 is built from 13 residues. CDR3 bases: TGCGCCAGCAGGAGTTTTGTGCAGCAGACCCAGTACTTC. Translated: CASRSFVQQTQYF. The entire variable domain, with the rest obtained from reference TRBV5-1 and TRBJ2-5, is as follows: KAGVTQTPRYLIKTRGQQVTLSCSPISGHRSVSWYQQTPGQGLQFLFEYFSETQRNKGNFPGRFSGRQFSNSRSEMNVSTLELGDSALYLCASRSFVQQTQYFGPGTRLLVL.

This chain joins TRBV27 and TRBJ2-1; D not resolved. Between the trimmed V and J ends, which lost 2 bases and 9 bases, there was a span of 8 bases. This CDR3 has 12 residues. CDR1 is MNHEY and CDR2 is SMNVEV in the germline V gene (reference sequence). The CDR3 DNA sequence: TGTGCCAGCAGTTTACTAGGGCGTGAGCAGTTCTTC. Residues: CASSLLGREQFF.

This clone was observed a handful of times. The DNA of the CDR3 is TGTGCCAGCAGCGTCAGAGGGGAAAAACTGTTTTTT. Its translation is CASSVRGEKLFF. The chain uses TRBV7-9 and TRBJ1-4; unclear D gene. CDR3 length: 12 amino acids. Trimming stripped 5 bases from V and 8 bases from J, with 9 bases between. CDR1 and CDR2 (germline): SEHNR, FQNEAQ (reference sequence). Looking up the rest from reference TRBV7-9 and TRBJ1-4 gives the full variable domain: DTGVSQNPRHKITKRGQNVTFRCDPISEHNRLYWYRQTLGQGPEFLTYFQNEAQLEKSRLLSDRFSAERPKGSFSTLEIQRTEQGDSAMYLCASSVRGEKLFFGSGTQLSVL.

The chain joins TRBV4-3 to TRBJ2-2; unclear D gene. Germline V CDR1 and CDR2: LGHNA, YSLEER. The CDR3 is made up of 12 amino acids. V lost 8 bases and J lost 6, with 10 bases in between. CDR3: CASSVVAGELFF. The CDR3 region has the DNA TGCGCCAGCTCTGTGGTCGCCGGGGAGCTGTTTTTT.

CDR3 sequence: CASTWHGAGNTIYF. CDR3 DNA sequence: TGTGCCAGCACCTGGCACGGGGCTGGAAACACCATATATTTT. V usage is TRBV6-5 and J usage is TRBJ1-3; D remains unclear. The CDR3 runs to 14 residues. Germline lookup yields CDR1 MNHEY and CDR2 SVGAGI. Trimming stripped 7 bases from V and 2 bases from J, with 12 bases between.

This chain joins TRBV21-1 and TRBJ2-7; the table's TRBD1 call for D was not verified on the DNA. TRBV21-1 is listed as a pseudogene. The CDR3 consists of 14 residues. CDR3 sequence reads: CASSTQGNPYEQYF. DNA for the CDR3: TGTGCCAGCAGCACTCAGGGTAACCCCTACGAGCAGTACTTC.

The chain is built from TRBV20-1 and TRBJ1-1; 8 nucleotides match TRBD1. CDR1 and CDR2 from the germline V gene are DFQATT and SNEGSKA (reference sequence). V trimming: 5 bases; J trimming: 11 bases; junction bases outside the gene matches: 7. The CDR3 has 11 residues. The CDR3 sequence is CSARGTGGAFF. For the CDR3, the DNA is TGCAGTGCTCGAGGGACAGGTGGGGCTTTCTTT.

This sequence joins TRBV15 and TRBJ1-3; D unclear. CDR1 is LNHNV, CDR2 YYDKDF, per germline (reference sequence). The CDR3 runs to 15 residues. V was pared by 1 base and J by 2 bases, with 9 bases between. CDR3: CATSRGAAAGNTIYF. The CDR3 DNA follows: TGTGCCACCAGCAGAGGGGCAGCTGCTGGAAACACCATATATTTT. Combining the CDR3 with reference TRBV15 and TRBJ1-3 gives the whole variable domain DAMVIQNPRYQVTQFGKPVTLSCSQTLNHNVMYWYQQKSSQAPKLLFHYYDKDFNNEADTPDNFQSRRPNTSFCFLDIRSPGLGDTAMYLCATSRGAAAGNTIYFGEGSWLTVV.

The V and J genes are TRBV5-4 and TRBJ2-1, with no clear D. Between the trimmed V and J ends, which lost 2 bases and 7 bases, there was a span of 19 bases. The germline gives CDR1 SGHNT, CDR2 YYREEE (reference sequence). CDR3 length equals 16 residues. CDR3 nucleotides: TGTGCCAGCAGCTTCGGCCGAGGCAAGCCGGGTAATGAGCAGTTCTTC. Translated: CASSFGRGKPGNEQFF.

The chain recombines TRBV7-2 with TRBJ2-1, with D possibly TRBD2 on 6 matching bases. The CDR3 covers 14 residues. The germline V gene has CDR1 SGHTA and CDR2 FQGNSA. Trimming removed 0 bases at V and 5 bases at J, with 8 bases between. The CDR3: CASSLAPGDNEQFF. The CDR3 nucleotides are TGTGCCAGCAGCTTAGCACCGGGAGACAATGAGCAGTTCTTC.

The chain is built from TRBV15 and TRBJ2-1; D remains ambiguous. Germline V gene data show CDR1 as LNHNV and CDR2 as YYDKDF (reference sequence). V dropped 4 bases and J dropped 10 bases, with 14 bases sitting between them. The length of the CDR3 is 13 residues. The CDR3 region is CATSNRPAREQFF. The CDR3, as DNA: TGTGCCACCAGCAACCGACCGGCTCGGGAGCAGTTCTTC. The variable domain in full, with the rest retrieved from reference TRBV15 and TRBJ2-1, is DAMVIQNPRYQVTQFGKPVTLSCSQTLNHNVMYWYQQKSSQAPKLLFHYYDKDFNNEADTPDNFQSRRPNTSFCFLDIRSPGLGDTAMYLCATSNRPAREQFFGPGTRLTVL.

This chain links TRBV19 with TRBJ2-5, with D possibly matching TRBD2 (6 bases). V was clipped by 5 bases and J by 2 bases, with 15 bases between them. CDR3 length: 15 residues. CDR1 and CDR2 (germline): LNHDA, SQIVND (reference sequence). The CDR3 loop is CASSARGRPQETQYF. The CDR3 nucleotides read TGTGCCAGTAGTGCCCGGGGGAGACCGCAAGAGACCCAGTACTTC.

The CDR3 is CASSLGLAVNTGELFF. In DNA form, the CDR3 reads TGTGCCAGCAGCCTGGGACTAGCGGTAAACACCGGGGAGCTGTTTTTT. The V call is TRBV9, the J call TRBJ2-2; 11 bases agree with TRBD2. This CDR3 has 16 residues. V lost 4 bases and J lost 2; bases outside the gene matches: 4. Germline loops: CDR1 SGDLS, CDR2 YYNGEE.

This clone was counted a single time. J is TRBJ2-3 and V is TRBV12-5; D perhaps matches TRBD1 (6 bases). V lost 1 base and J lost 7, with 9 bases in between. Germline V gene sequence: CDR1 LGHNT, CDR2 FRNRAP. The CDR3 is 13 residues long. The CDR3 loop is CASGLGQGNTQYF. The CDR3, as DNA: TGTGCTAGTGGTTTGGGCCAGGGGAATACGCAGTATTTT.

The genes are TRBV28 and TRBJ2-7; 10 bases are shared with TRBD1. Per the germline V gene, CDR1 is MDHEN and CDR2 is SYDVKM. CDR3 length equals 13 residues. The J segment lost 3 bases and the V segment lost 6 bases, leaving 2 bases of the junction unmatched. CDR3 in amino acids: CASRGQGFYEQYF. The CDR3 coding sequence is TGTGCCAGCAGGGGACAGGGGTTCTACGAGCAGTACTTC.